The clone carrying this TCR beta chain was detected a few times. The target antigen is unknown. RNA transcripts yielded amplified TCR beta CDR3 regions. First-round RT-PCR with HTBI primers amplified the TCR CDR3 region. One entry per CDR3 protein results from TCRdb running MiXCR on the multiplex PCR reads. The sample has about 130,000 distinct CDR3 sequences, over 20% seen once; the top ten hold more than 65%. The data derive from a study of T cells in Graves' hyperthyroidism and ophthalmopathy. Overall study findings and caveats: Ophthalmopathy was distinguished from stable hyperthyroidism by 13 V-J signatures.

V lost 0 bases to trimming and J lost 7 bases, with 14 bases between them. This CDR3 is built from 14 residues. Per the germline V gene, CDR1 is SGHKS and CDR2 is YYEKEE (reference sequence). The origin of this receptor is a woman aged 45-60 years with Graves' hyperthyroidism that later progressed to Graves' ophthalmopathy. This chain joins TRBV5-5 and TRBJ2-7; tentatively, D is TRBD2 (5 bases). The sample comprised blood. CDR3 sequence (DNA): TGTGCCAGCAGCTTGGCCGGCCGGCCGGGGGAGCAGTACTTC. This encodes CASSLAGRPGEQYF.